This T cell receptor (beta chain) was documented in a study of T-cell reconstitution after alpha-beta-depleted transplantation in children. Using unique molecular identifiers, the investigators prepared the TCRbeta library. TCRdb redid the calling of the PCR reads with MiXCR, one entry per CDR3 protein. The sample holds about 610,000 distinct CDR3 sequences; approximately 10% are singletons and the top ten take around 4%. Trimming took 5 bases from V and 0 from J, leaving 17 bases between them. The CDR3 has 17 residues. Looked up from germline, CDR1 is SQVTM and CDR2 is ANQGSEA. This clonotype was found a few times.

This TCR was recovered from a human donor who donated a stem cell graft to a child with acute myeloid leukemia. The starting material was PBMCs from the stem cell graft donor, obtained from the stem cell graft. This chain links TRBV29-1 with TRBJ2-6; maybe TRBD1 (5 bases). The CDR3 here is CSVLGGASFSGANVLTF. The CDR3, as DNA: TGCAGCGTTTTGGGTGGGGCTTCCTTCTCTGGGGCCAACGTCCTGACTTTC.